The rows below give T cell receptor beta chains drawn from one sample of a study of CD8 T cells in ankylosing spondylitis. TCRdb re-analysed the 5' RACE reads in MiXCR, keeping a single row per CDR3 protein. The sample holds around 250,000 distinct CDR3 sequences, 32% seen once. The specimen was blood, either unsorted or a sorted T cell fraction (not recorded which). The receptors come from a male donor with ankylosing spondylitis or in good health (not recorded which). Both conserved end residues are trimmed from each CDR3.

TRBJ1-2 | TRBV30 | AWSRSGQMNYGYT
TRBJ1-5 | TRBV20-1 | SAIGQARNQPQH
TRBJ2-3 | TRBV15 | ATSRDWDPLDTQY
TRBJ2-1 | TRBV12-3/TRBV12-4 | ASSLFRRGGRNNEQF
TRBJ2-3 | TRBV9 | ASSVDQGSTDTQY
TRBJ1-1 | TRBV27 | ASSWDQVTVVTEAF
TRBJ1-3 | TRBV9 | ASSGITGDRGNTIY
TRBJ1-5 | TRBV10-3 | ATGPGNQPQH
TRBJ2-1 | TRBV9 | ASSNPRKNRVEVNEQF
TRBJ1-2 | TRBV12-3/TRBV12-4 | ASSLEQGASYGYT
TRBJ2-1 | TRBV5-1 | ASSQMWGQSYNEQF
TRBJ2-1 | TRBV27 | ASRPGWDEQF
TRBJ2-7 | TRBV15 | ATSDRDLTTVYEQY
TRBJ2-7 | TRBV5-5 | ASSLVGSGGSYEQY
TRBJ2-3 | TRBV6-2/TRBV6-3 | ASSYSEVAGGSPHTDTQY
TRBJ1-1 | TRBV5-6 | ASSLLGAGDPEAF
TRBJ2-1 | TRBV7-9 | ASNPLMGGADNEQF
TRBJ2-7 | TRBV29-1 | SVATGGGKRYEQY
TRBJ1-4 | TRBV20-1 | SAAGAVQREKLF
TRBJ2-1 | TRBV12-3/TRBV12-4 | ASRQGLAGGESQF
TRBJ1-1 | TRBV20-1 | SARGTGKFTEAF
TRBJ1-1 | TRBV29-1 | SVDRVEAF
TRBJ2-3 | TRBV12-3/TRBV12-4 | ASRGPGLAGEAGNTQY
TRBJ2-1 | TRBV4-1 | ASSPGQGVDNEQF
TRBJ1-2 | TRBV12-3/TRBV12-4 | ASSPPTRPGYT
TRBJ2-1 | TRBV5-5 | ASSSWGHMF
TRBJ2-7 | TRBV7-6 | ASSSPAGSDEQY
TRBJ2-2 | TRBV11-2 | ASSQTGTGELF
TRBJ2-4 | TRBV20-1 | SASSPQAGPRVAKNIQY
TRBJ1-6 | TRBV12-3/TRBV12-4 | ASRPGQENSPLH
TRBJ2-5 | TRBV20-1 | SASDPGVETQY
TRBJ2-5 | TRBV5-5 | ASSFSQERTTEETQY
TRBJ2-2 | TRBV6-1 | ASRRQGGTGELF
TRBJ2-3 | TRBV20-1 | SASMVASPDTQY
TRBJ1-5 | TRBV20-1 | SASGTGGTQPQH
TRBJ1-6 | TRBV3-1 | ASSEKQGWISPLH
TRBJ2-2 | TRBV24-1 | ATRDSNTGELF
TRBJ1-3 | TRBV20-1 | SAIAGGSGNTIY
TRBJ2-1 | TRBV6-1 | ASTSLASYNEQF